Listed below are T cell receptor beta chains from one sample, sequenced in a study of T cells in localized non-small cell lung cancer. Method: immunoSEQ multiplex PCR; TCRdb's copy keeps in-frame clones and lacks some. Here the sample spans under 40,000 clones, 85% to 90% being singletons. This sample comprised peripheral blood, obtained before any cancer treatment. These receptors all stem from a woman aged 40-69 years with stage I lung adenocarcinoma. Each CDR3 is given with its conserved first and last residue. The D gene is left open where the match is weak. Some rows have no size entry. The others give once, few or many, or a class for an expanded clone.

abundance: -; j_gene: TRBJ1-3; d_gene: -; v_gene: TRBV30; CDR3nt: TGTGCCTGGAGTGGCTTTCGGACCGCGCTCTCTGGAAACACCATATATTTT; CDR3aa: CAWSGFRTALSGNTIYF
abundance: -; j_gene: TRBJ2-7; d_gene: -; v_gene: TRBV9; CDR3nt: TGTGCCAGCAGCCCACCCACCTCCTACGAGCAGTACTTC; CDR3aa: CASSPPTSYEQYF
abundance: -; j_gene: TRBJ2-7; d_gene: -; v_gene: TRBV2; CDR3nt: TGTGCCAGCAGTGCCGACGTGCCCGAGCAGTACTTC; CDR3aa: CASSADVPEQYF
abundance: -; j_gene: TRBJ2-7; d_gene: -; v_gene: TRBV7-9; CDR3nt: TGTGCCAGCAGCTTAGTACGAGGGGCGCAGTACTTC; CDR3aa: CASSLVRGAQYF
abundance: -; j_gene: TRBJ2-7; d_gene: TRBD2; v_gene: TRBV27; CDR3nt: TGTGCCAGCAGTTTAGCGCCTCCGGGACTAGTGTTTTACGAGCAGTACTTC; CDR3aa: CASSLAPPGLVFYEQYF
abundance: -; j_gene: TRBJ1-5; d_gene: -; v_gene: TRBV6-5; CDR3nt: TGTGCCAGCAGTTACTCTGGAGGGAATCAGCCCCAGCATTTT; CDR3aa: CASSYSGGNQPQHF
abundance: -; j_gene: TRBJ2-5; d_gene: TRBD2; v_gene: TRBV6-5; CDR3nt: TGTGCCAGCAGTTATTTAGCGGGGGGCACAGAGACCCAGTACTTC; CDR3aa: CASSYLAGGTETQYF
abundance: -; j_gene: TRBJ1-2; d_gene: -; v_gene: TRBV5-1; CDR3nt: TGCGCCAGCGGAACAGGAACCCTCTATGGCTACACCTTC; CDR3aa: CASGTGTLYGYTF
abundance: -; j_gene: TRBJ2-3; d_gene: TRBD1; v_gene: TRBV6-6; CDR3nt: TGTGCCAGCCTCGACAGGGGCCCCTGGGCAGATACGCAGTATTTT; CDR3aa: CASLDRGPWADTQYF
abundance: -; j_gene: TRBJ2-5; d_gene: -; v_gene: TRBV6-1; CDR3nt: TGTGCCAGCAGTGTGGGTCTTTCGCGGGAGACCCAGTACTTC; CDR3aa: CASSVGLSRETQYF
abundance: -; j_gene: TRBJ1-5; d_gene: TRBD1; v_gene: TRBV14; CDR3nt: TGTGCCAGCAGCCTTACAGGGGCTCAGCCCCAGCATTTT; CDR3aa: CASSLTGAQPQHF
abundance: -; j_gene: TRBJ1-3; d_gene: -; v_gene: TRBV9; CDR3nt: TGTGCCAGCAGCGTGGGGGGGATGGCTGGAAACACCATATATTTT; CDR3aa: CASSVGGMAGNTIYF
abundance: once; j_gene: TRBJ1-4; d_gene: TRBD1; v_gene: TRBV2; CDR3nt: TGTGCCAGCAGTCTAGACAGGGGGGTAAATGAAAAACTGTTTTTT; CDR3aa: CASSLDRGVNEKLFF
abundance: -; j_gene: TRBJ1-1; d_gene: -; v_gene: TRBV19; CDR3nt: TGTGCCAGTAGTATAGACACCGTGAACACTGAAGCTTTCTTT; CDR3aa: CASSIDTVNTEAFF
abundance: -; j_gene: TRBJ2-2; d_gene: -; v_gene: TRBV6-1; CDR3nt: TGTGCCAGCAGTGGGCCGGTCGTGAGAAACACCGGGGAGCTGTTTTTT; CDR3aa: CASSGPVVRNTGELFF
abundance: -; j_gene: TRBJ2-7; d_gene: -; v_gene: TRBV19; CDR3nt: TGTGCCAGTAGTATACCCGGCCAGGGCACCGAGCAGTACTTC; CDR3aa: CASSIPGQGTEQYF